Each of the 20 T cell receptor beta chains below was sequenced from the same sample in a study of blood T cell repertoires in COVID-19. The repertoire was sequenced with immunoSEQ multiplex PCR; TCRdb's copy has only in-frame clones and lacks some. In the table there are 360,000 or so clones, roughly nine tenths of which are singletons. The material sequenced was peripheral blood. These receptors originate from a woman in her fifties or sixties with COVID-19, enrolled during active disease.

The V gene is TRBV4-1, the J gene TRBJ2-7, with D possibly TRBD2 on 5 matching bases. CDR1 MGHRA and CDR2 YSYEKL come from the germline V gene. Trimming shortened V by 1 base and J by 3 bases, and 13 bases separated the two germline ends. The CDR3 is made up of 15 amino acids. CDR3 bases: TGCGCCAGCAGCCAAGTGTACGGGATTAACTACGAGCAGTACTTC. Its translation is CASSQVYGINYEQYF.

The chain couples TRBV6-6 to TRBJ1-1; possibly TRBD1 for D (5 bases). The CDR3 totals 15 residues. The V gene's germline CDR1 is MNHNY and CDR2 SVGAGI (reference sequence). V was shortened by 8 bases and J by 7 bases, with 23 bases between the two germline ends. In nucleotides, the CDR3 is TGTGCCAGCTCTCCAAACCGACAGAGAACCTTTGAAGCTTTCTTT. Translated, it gives CASSPNRQRTFEAFF.

The chain employs TRBV27 and TRBJ1-6; D is possibly TRBD1 (5 bases). The V end was cut by 3 bases, the J end by 7 bases, with 13 bases between. The germline gives CDR1 MNHEY, CDR2 SMNVEV (reference sequence). The CDR3 loop spans 15 amino acids. CDR3 region: CASSFLQVDNSPLHF. The CDR3 DNA reads as TGTGCCAGCAGTTTCTTACAGGTAGACAATTCACCCCTCCACTTT.

CDR3 coding DNA: TGTGCCAGCAGGATTACAGGGAGCTACGAGCAGTACTTC. Amino acid sequence: CASRITGSYEQYF. The genes are TRBV12-3 or TRBV12-4 and TRBJ2-7, with D maybe TRBD1 (6 bases). V lost 6 bases and J 3 bases, leaving 12 bases between the germline ends. The CDR3 runs 13 residues.

The chain links TRBV7-9 to TRBJ1-6, with 7 bases identical to TRBD1. CDR1 is SEHNR, CDR2 FQNEAQ, per germline (reference sequence). With V trimmed by 3 bases and J by 9 bases, 2 bases remained unmatched. This CDR3 has 13 amino acids. This chain's CDR3 is CASSFDRVSPLHF. In DNA, the CDR3 is TGTGCCAGCAGCTTTGACAGGGTTTCACCCCTCCACTTT.

V usage is TRBV6-1 and J usage is TRBJ1-1; possibly TRBD1 for D (6 bases). Germline V gives CDR1 MNHNS, CDR2 SASEGT. V was trimmed by 6 bases and J by 0 bases, leaving 17 bases between them. CDR3 size: 16 residues. The CDR3 region is CASSETSGTLNTEAFF. The DNA for the CDR3 is TGTGCCAGCAGCGAAACCTCTGGGACATTGAACACTGAAGCTTTCTTT.

This chain uses TRBV28 with TRBJ1-4; tentatively, D is TRBD1 (5 bases). Trimming shortened V by 6 bases and J by 6 bases, and 14 bases separated the two germline ends. In germline, CDR1 is MDHEN, CDR2 SYDVKM. This CDR3 contains 14 residues. The CDR3 DNA sequence: TGTGCCAGCAGGGGAGGGGTGGAGGATGAAAAACTGTTTTTT. Protein product: CASRGGVEDEKLFF.

This clone was picked up one time. The chain links TRBV3-1 (or the pseudogene TRBV3-2) to TRBJ1-2; D remains ambiguous. Germline V gene sequence: CDR1 LGHDT, CDR2 YNNKEL (reference sequence). This CDR3 comprises 13 residues. The V end lost 4 bases, the J end lost 5 bases, and 11 bases lay between the germline ends. CDR3 sequence: CASSPLPRYGYTF. In nucleotides, the CDR3 is TGTGCCAGCAGCCCACTCCCCCGGTATGGCTACACCTTC.

The chain combines TRBV18 with TRBJ2-7, with 7 nucleotides matching TRBD1. CDR1 and CDR2 from the germline V gene are KGHSH and LQKENI. J gave up 4 bases and V 6 bases, and 6 bases lay outside the gene matches. CDR3 size: 13 residues. CDR3 region: CASSWDSLYEQYF. CDR3 sequence (DNA): TGTGCCAGCTCTTGGGACAGCTTGTACGAGCAGTACTTC.

The gene calls are TRBV19 and TRBJ2-3; 11 bases map to TRBD2. J gave up 4 bases and V 3 bases, and 3 bases lay outside the gene matches. Germline CDR1 reads LNHDA; CDR2 reads SQIVND (reference sequence). CDR3 size: 15 residues. CDR3 sequence reads: CASSIPSGGPDTQYF. In DNA, the CDR3 is TGTGCCAGTAGTATCCCTAGCGGGGGGCCAGATACGCAGTATTTT. The entire variable domain, with the rest obtained from reference TRBV19 and TRBJ2-3, is as follows: DGGITQSPKYLFRKEGQNVTLSCEQNLNHDAMYWYRQDPGQGLRLIYYSQIVNDFQKGDIAEGYSVSREKKESFPLTVTSAQKNPTAFYLCASSIPSGGPDTQYFGPGTRLTVL.

The V and J genes are TRBV11-2 and TRBJ2-3, with D possibly being TRBD2 (5 bases). Trimming left V 5 bases short and J 1 base short, with 16 bases between. The germline V gene encodes CDR1 SGHAT and CDR2 FQNNGV. This CDR3 region has 16 residues. CDR3 region: CASSLTPRAGTDTQYF. CDR3 bases: TGTGCCAGCAGCCTTACTCCGCGGGCTGGCACAGATACGCAGTATTTT.

J is TRBJ2-3 and V is TRBV5-6; D is perhaps TRBD2 (5 bases). Trimming pared 2 bases from V and 4 bases from J, leaving 11 bases between. CDR1 is SGHDT and CDR2 is YYEEEE in the germline V gene. The length of the CDR3 is 14 residues. CDR3 nucleotides: TGTGCCAGCAGCTTTGCTGGGAGAGCAGATACGCAGTATTTT. Its translation is CASSFAGRADTQYF.

The rearrangement uses TRBV28 and TRBJ1-3; the D is unclear. The germline CDR1 and CDR2 sequences are MDHEN and SYDVKM. This CDR3 has 14 amino acids. Trimming stripped 7 bases from V and 0 bases from J, with 10 bases between. CDR3 loop: CASTPEGSGNTIYF. The CDR3 DNA is TGTGCCAGCACCCCCGAGGGCTCTGGAAACACCATATATTTT.

The chain joins TRBV6-1 to TRBJ2-1; D possibly corresponds to TRBD2 (6 bases). This CDR3 has 14 residues. V lost 2 bases, J lost 7 bases, and 12 bases lay in between. CDR1 MNHNS and CDR2 SASEGT come from the germline V gene. The CDR3 bases are TGTGCCAGCAGTGAATTGGAGGGTTTTAATGAGCAGTTCTTC. Protein product: CASSELEGFNEQFF.

This chain links TRBV11-2 with TRBJ2-2; 7 nucleotides align to TRBD2. Germline CDR1 SGHAT, CDR2 FQNNGV. This CDR3 is 16 amino acids long. V was pared by 6 bases and J by 6 bases, with 13 bases of the junction left unmatched. CDR3 residues: CASSRGRGLGAGELFF. CDR3 coding DNA: TGTGCCAGCAGTCGGGGGAGGGGATTAGGCGCCGGGGAGCTGTTTTTT.

This clone was seen a few times. This rearrangement joins TRBV2 to TRBJ1-5; weak D call: TRBD1 (5 bases). Per the germline V gene, CDR1 is SNHLY and CDR2 is FYNNEI. The CDR3 loop spans 14 amino acids. CDR3 nucleotide sequence: TGTGCGACTCGACAGTCCTTAGGCAATCAGCCCCAGCATTTT. Its protein product is CATRQSLGNQPQHF.

The chain recombines TRBV5-1 with TRBJ1-5; the D gene is possibly TRBD1 (5 bases). Germline-derived CDR1 and CDR2 are SGHRS and YFSETQ. Trimming shortened V by 2 bases and J by 7 bases, and 13 bases separated the two germline ends. The CDR3 consists of 14 residues. CDR3 coding DNA: TGCGCCAGCAGCTTATCAGGGTCCGGACAGCCCCAGCATTTT. As protein: CASSLSGSGQPQHF.

V usage is TRBV5-1 and J usage is TRBJ1-1, with D unclear. The V end lost 1 base, the J end lost 1 base, and 8 bases lay between the germline ends. This CDR3 contains 14 residues. Germline V gene lookup returns CDR1 SGHRS and CDR2 YFSETQ. The CDR3 region is CASSLLQENTEAFF. CDR3 in DNA: TGCGCCAGCAGCTTGCTGCAGGAGAACACTGAAGCTTTCTTT.

The chain recombines TRBV3-1 (or the pseudogene TRBV3-2) with TRBJ2-3, with TRBD2 matching over 10 bases. Germline V lookup: CDR1 LGHDT, CDR2 YNNKEL (reference sequence). V gave up 0 bases and J gave up 3 bases; unmatched junction bases: 12. The CDR3 contains 19 residues. DNA for the CDR3: TGTGCCAGCAGCCAAGAAATTCTAGCGGGGGCACCCCCGACAGATACGCAGTATTTT. It yields the protein CASSQEILAGAPPTDTQYF.

This clone has just one count. This sequence joins TRBV28 and TRBJ1-2, with D perhaps TRBD1 (5 bases). Trimming pared 1 base from V and 8 bases from J, leaving 11 bases between. CDR1 MDHEN and CDR2 SYDVKM come from the germline V gene. The CDR3 extends over 13 amino acids. DNA of the CDR3: TGTGCCAGCAGTTTATTCAGGGATCAGGGCTACACCTTC. Amino acid sequence: CASSLFRDQGYTF.